The source of this T cell receptor (beta chain) is a study of CD8 T cells in ankylosing spondylitis. General study results and limits: In ankylosing spondylitis blood, a motif of seven to nine highly homologous TCR beta variants appeared characteristic. Enrichment of disease-linked clones was reportedly significant in matched ankylosing spondylitis synovial fluid.

TCRdb re-analysed the 5' RACE reads in MiXCR, keeping a single row per CDR3 protein. The data contain about 36,000 distinct CDR3 sequences, 4.5% to 6% of them singletons. In its sample, this clonotype was seen a few times. Its antigen is undetermined. V was trimmed by 5 bases and J by 0 bases, leaving 11 bases between them. There are 14 residues in the CDR3. Germline assignment: CDR1 SQVTM and CDR2 ANQGSEA. The rearrangement joins TRBV29-1 to TRBJ2-1, with D unresolved. Specimen: blood, either unsorted or a sorted T cell fraction (not recorded which). The sequence was collected from a male donor with ankylosing spondylitis or in good health (not recorded which). In DNA form, the CDR3 reads TGCAGCGTTCACAGCAAATACTCCTACAATGAGCAGTTCTTC. Its translation: CSVHSKYSYNEQFF.